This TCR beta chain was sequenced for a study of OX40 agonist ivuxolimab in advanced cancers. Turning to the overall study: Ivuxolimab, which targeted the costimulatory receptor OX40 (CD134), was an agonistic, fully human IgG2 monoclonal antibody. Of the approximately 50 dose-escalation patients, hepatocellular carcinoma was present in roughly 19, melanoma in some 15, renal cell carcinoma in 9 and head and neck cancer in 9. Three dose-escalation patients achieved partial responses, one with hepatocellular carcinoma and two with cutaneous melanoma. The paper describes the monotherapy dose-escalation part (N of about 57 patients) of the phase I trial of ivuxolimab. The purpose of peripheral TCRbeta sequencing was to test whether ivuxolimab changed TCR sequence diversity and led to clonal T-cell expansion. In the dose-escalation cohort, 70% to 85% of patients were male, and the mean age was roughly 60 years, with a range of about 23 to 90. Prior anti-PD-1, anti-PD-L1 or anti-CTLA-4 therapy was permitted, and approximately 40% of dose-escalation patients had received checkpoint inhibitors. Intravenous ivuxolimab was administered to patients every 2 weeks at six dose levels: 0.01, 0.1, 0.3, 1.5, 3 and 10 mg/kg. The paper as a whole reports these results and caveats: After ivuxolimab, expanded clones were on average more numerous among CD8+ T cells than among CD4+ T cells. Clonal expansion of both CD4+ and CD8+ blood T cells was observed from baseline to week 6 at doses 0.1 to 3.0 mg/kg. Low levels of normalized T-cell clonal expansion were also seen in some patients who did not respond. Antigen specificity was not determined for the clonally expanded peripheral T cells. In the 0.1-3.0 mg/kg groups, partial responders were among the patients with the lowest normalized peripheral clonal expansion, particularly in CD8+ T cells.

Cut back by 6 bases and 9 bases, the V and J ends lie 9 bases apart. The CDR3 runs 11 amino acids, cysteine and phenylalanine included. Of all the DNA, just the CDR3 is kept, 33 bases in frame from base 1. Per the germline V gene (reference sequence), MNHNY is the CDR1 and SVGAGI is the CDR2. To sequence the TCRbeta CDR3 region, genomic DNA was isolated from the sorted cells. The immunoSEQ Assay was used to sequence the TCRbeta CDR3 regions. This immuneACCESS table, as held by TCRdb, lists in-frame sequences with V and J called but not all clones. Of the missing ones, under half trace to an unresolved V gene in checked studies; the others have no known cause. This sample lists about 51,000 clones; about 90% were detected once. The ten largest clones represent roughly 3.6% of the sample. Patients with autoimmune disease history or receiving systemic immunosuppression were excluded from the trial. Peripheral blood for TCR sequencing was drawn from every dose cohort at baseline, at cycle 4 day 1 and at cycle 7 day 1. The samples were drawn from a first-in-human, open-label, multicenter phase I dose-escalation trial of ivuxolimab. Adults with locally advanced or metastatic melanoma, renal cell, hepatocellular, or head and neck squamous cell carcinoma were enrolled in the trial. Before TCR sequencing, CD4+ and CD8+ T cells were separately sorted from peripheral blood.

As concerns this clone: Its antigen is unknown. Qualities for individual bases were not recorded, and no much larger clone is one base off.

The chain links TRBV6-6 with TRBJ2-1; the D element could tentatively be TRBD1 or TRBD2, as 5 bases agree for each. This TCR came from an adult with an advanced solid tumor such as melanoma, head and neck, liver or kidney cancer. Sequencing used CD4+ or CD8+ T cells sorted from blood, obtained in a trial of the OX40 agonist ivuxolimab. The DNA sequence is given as TGTGCCAGCAGCCACGGGGCTGAGCAGTTCTTC. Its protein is CASSHGAEQFF.